Listed here are 2 T cell receptor beta chains from one sample, sequenced in a study of OX40 agonist ivuxolimab in advanced cancers. Assay: immunoSEQ multiplex PCR; the TCRdb copy retains only in-frame clones and omits some. This sample has 10,000 or so clones, with roughly 70% found just once. The input for sequencing was CD4+ or CD8+ T cells sorted from blood, taken in a trial of the OX40 agonist ivuxolimab. The receptors stem from an adult with an advanced solid tumor such as melanoma, head and neck, liver or kidney cancer.

This clone was seen a single time. The rearrangement uses TRBV5-1 and TRBJ1-2; 9 nucleotides match TRBD1. The V gene end was trimmed by 4 bases and the J gene end by 6 bases; junction bases not matched to a gene: 4. The CDR3 is 13 residues long. Germline loops: CDR1 SGHRS, CDR2 YFSETQ. In nucleotides, the CDR3 is TGCGCCAGCAGCGGACAGGGGAAGAATGGCTACACCTTC. This codes for CASSGQGKNGYTF. Supplemented by reference TRBV5-1 and TRBJ1-2, the full variable domain reads KAGVTQTPRYLIKTRGQQVTLSCSPISGHRSVSWYQQTPGQGLQFLFEYFSETQRNKGNFPGRFSGRQFSNSRSEMNVSTLELGDSALYLCASSGQGKNGYTFGSGTRLTVV.

This clone was seen more than once but under ten times. The chain recombines TRBV7-9 with TRBJ2-7; tentatively, D is TRBD2 (5 bases). Germline V CDR1 and CDR2: SEHNR, FQNEAQ (reference sequence). Trimming removed 5 bases at V and 6 bases at J, with 14 bases between. The CDR3 length is 13 residues. The CDR3 nucleotides read TGTGCCAGCAGCCCCCCCGGGGTAGGCGAGCAGTACTTC. Its translation: CASSPPGVGEQYF. The full variable domain, its missing parts supplied by reference TRBV7-9 and TRBJ2-7, is DTGVSQNPRHKITKRGQNVTFRCDPISEHNRLYWYRQTLGQGPEFLTYFQNEAQLEKSRLLSDRFSAERPKGSFSTLEIQRTEQGDSAMYLCASSPPGVGEQYFGPGTRLTVT.